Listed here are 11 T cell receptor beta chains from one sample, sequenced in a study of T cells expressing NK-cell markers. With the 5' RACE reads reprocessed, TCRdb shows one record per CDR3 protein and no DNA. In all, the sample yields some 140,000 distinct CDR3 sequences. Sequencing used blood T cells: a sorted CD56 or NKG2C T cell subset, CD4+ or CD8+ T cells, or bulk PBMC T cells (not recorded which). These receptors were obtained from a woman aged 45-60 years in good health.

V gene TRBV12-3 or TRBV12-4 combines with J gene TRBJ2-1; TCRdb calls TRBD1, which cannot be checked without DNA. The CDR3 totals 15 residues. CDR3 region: CASSDLTGGDNEQFF.

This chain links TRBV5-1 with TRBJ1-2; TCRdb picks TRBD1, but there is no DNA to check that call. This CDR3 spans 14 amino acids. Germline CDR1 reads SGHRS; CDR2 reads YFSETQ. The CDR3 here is CASSEGLRRDGYTF. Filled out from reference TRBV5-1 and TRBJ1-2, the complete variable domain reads KAGVTQTPRYLIKTRGQQVTLSCSPISGHRSVSWYQQTPGQGLQFLFEYFSETQRNKGNFPGRFSGRQFSNSRSEMNVSTLELGDSALYLCASSEGLRRDGYTFGSGTRLTVV.

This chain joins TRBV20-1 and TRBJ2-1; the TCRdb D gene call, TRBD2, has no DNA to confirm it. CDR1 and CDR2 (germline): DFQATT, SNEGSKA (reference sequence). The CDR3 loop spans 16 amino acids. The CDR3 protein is CSARDSRGRNVNEQFF.

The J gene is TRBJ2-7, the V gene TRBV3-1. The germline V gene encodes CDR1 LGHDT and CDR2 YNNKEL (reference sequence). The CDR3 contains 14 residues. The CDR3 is CASSQVIYSYEQYF.

CDR3 protein: CASSPGLASAGNIQYF. V and J are TRBV2 and TRBJ2-4; TCRdb's D call, TRBD2, is unchecked because there is no DNA. CDR3 length: 16 amino acids. Germline assignment: CDR1 SNHLY and CDR2 FYNNEI.

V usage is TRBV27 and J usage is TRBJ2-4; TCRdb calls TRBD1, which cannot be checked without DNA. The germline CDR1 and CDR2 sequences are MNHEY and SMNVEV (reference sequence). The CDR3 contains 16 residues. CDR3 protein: CASSLGGGEVKNIQYF.

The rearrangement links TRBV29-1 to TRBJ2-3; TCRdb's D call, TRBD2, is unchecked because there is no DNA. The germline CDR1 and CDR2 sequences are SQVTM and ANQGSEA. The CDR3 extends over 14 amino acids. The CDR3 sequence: CSVDWGDGTDTQYF.

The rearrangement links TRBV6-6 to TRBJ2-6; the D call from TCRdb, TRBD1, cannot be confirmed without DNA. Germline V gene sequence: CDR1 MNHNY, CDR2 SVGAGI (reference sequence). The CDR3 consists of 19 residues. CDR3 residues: CANSPYDRGLMSGANVLTF.

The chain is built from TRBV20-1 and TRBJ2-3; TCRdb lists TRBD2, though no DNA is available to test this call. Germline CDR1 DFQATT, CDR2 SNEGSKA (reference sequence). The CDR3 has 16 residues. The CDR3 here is CSAAPLGAGSSDTQYF.

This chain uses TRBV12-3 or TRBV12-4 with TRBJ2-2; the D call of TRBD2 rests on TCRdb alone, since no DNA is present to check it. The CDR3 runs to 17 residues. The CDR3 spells CASRLPGLAEDTGELFF.

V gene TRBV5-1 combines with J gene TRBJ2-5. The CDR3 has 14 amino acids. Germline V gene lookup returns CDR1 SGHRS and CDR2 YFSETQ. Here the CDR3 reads CASSLADYQETQYF.